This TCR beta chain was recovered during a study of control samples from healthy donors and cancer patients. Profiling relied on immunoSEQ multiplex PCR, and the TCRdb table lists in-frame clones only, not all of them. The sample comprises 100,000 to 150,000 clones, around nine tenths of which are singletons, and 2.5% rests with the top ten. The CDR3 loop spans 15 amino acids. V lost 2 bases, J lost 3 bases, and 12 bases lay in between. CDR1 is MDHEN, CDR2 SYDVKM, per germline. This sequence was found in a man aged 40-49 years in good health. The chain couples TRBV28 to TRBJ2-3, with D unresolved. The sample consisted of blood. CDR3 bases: TGTGCCAGCAGTTTACTCGGACCCGGGACAGATACGCAGTATTTT. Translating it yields CASSLLGPGTDTQYF.